This is a list of T cell receptor beta chains from one sample in a study of beta chain features in type 1 diabetes. Only in-frame clones appear in the TCRdb table, and some are missing; sequencing was by immunoSEQ multiplex PCR. The sample has under 250,000 clones; roughly 30% are singletons. Sequenced sample: central memory CD4+ T cells from blood. The source of these receptors is a man aged 25-45 years in good health. Both conserved end residues are part of each CDR3. D genes are given only for firm matches. Part of the rows lack a size; the others show once, few, many or a class for expanded clones.

J gene: TRBJ2-1; V gene: TRBV11-3; clone size: NA; D gene: TRBD2; CDR3 protein: CASSYAGTRNHEQFF; CDR3 DNA: TGTGCCAGCAGCTACGCCGGGACTAGAAATCATGAGCAGTTCTTC
J gene: TRBJ1-1; V gene: TRBV28; clone size: few; D gene: NA; CDR3 protein: CASSRRTNQEAFF; CDR3 DNA: TGTGCCAGCAGTCGGCGGACTAACCAAGAAGCTTTCTTT
J gene: TRBJ2-1; V gene: TRBV7-2; clone size: few; D gene: NA; CDR3 protein: CASSSAFRRDEQFF; CDR3 DNA: TGTGCCAGCAGCTCGGCTTTCCGCCGGGATGAGCAGTTCTTC
J gene: TRBJ2-3; V gene: TRBV9; clone size: NA; D gene: NA; CDR3 protein: CASSVGQADTQYF; CDR3 DNA: TGTGCCAGCAGCGTCGGGCAGGCAGATACGCAGTATTTT
J gene: TRBJ1-2; V gene: TRBV4-1; clone size: many; D gene: NA; CDR3 protein: CASSYRDGYTF; CDR3 DNA: TGCGCCAGCAGTTACAGGGATGGCTACACCTTC
J gene: TRBJ1-1; V gene: TRBV4-2; clone size: NA; D gene: NA; CDR3 protein: CASSHHDGVNTEAFF; CDR3 DNA: TGTGCCAGCAGCCATCACGACGGCGTGAACACTGAAGCTTTCTTT
J gene: TRBJ1-1; V gene: TRBV30; clone size: NA; D gene: NA; CDR3 protein: CAWSQGEITEAFF; CDR3 DNA: TGTGCCTGGAGTCAAGGAGAGATCACTGAAGCTTTCTTT
J gene: TRBJ2-1; V gene: TRBV20-1; clone size: NA; D gene: NA; CDR3 protein: CSAYHVPEQFF; CDR3 DNA: TGCAGTGCCTACCACGTACCCGAGCAGTTCTTC
J gene: TRBJ2-7; V gene: TRBV7-2; clone size: few; D gene: NA; CDR3 protein: CASSFEPGHFTYEQYF; CDR3 DNA: TGTGCCAGCAGCTTCGAACCTGGACACTTTACCTACGAGCAGTACTTC
J gene: TRBJ1-1; V gene: TRBV7-9; clone size: NA; D gene: NA; CDR3 protein: CASSLDRPNTEAFF; CDR3 DNA: TGTGCCAGCAGCTTAGACAGACCGAACACTGAAGCTTTCTTT
J gene: TRBJ2-4; V gene: TRBV7-2; clone size: NA; D gene: NA; CDR3 protein: CASSHEGYAKNIQYF; CDR3 DNA: TGCGCCAGCAGCCACGAGGGTTATGCCAAAAACATTCAGTACTTC
J gene: TRBJ2-3; V gene: TRBV19; clone size: NA; D gene: NA; CDR3 protein: CASIPRDGGSDTQYF; CDR3 DNA: TGTGCCAGTATCCCTCGGGACGGTGGTTCAGATACGCAGTATTTT
J gene: TRBJ1-5; V gene: TRBV7-4; clone size: NA; D gene: NA; CDR3 protein: CASSLGFRLNQPQHF; CDR3 DNA: TGTGCCAGCAGCTTAGGGTTCAGGCTTAATCAGCCCCAGCATTTT
J gene: TRBJ2-7; V gene: TRBV20-1; clone size: NA; D gene: NA; CDR3 protein: CSARTAYEQYF; CDR3 DNA: TGCAGTGCTCGGACAGCCTACGAGCAGTACTTC
J gene: TRBJ2-7; V gene: TRBV21-1; clone size: NA; D gene: NA; CDR3 protein: CASSTRRAGGNEQYF; CDR3 DNA: TGTGCCAGCAGCACCCGAAGAGCGGGGGGAAACGAGCAGTACTTC
J gene: TRBJ2-3; V gene: TRBV6-1; clone size: NA; D gene: NA; CDR3 protein: CASLWTPERTDTQYF; CDR3 DNA: TGTGCCAGCCTCTGGACACCCGAGAGGACAGATACGCAGTATTTT
J gene: TRBJ2-1; V gene: TRBV1; clone size: NA; D gene: NA; CDR3 protein: CTSSQEEASGGQAPNEQFF; CDR3 DNA: TGCACCAGCAGCCAAGAGGAGGCTAGCGGGGGCCAAGCCCCTAATGAGCAGTTCTTC
J gene: TRBJ2-3; V gene: TRBV10-3; clone size: NA; D gene: NA; CDR3 protein: CAISVQGGDTQYF; CDR3 DNA: TGTGCCATCAGTGTACAGGGAGGGGATACGCAGTATTTT
J gene: TRBJ2-7; V gene: TRBV2; clone size: NA; D gene: NA; CDR3 protein: CASSERTAEQYF; CDR3 DNA: TGTGCCAGCAGTGAAAGGACTGCCGAGCAGTACTTC
J gene: TRBJ2-1; V gene: TRBV4-2; clone size: few; D gene: NA; CDR3 protein: CASSQERDSGYNEQFF; CDR3 DNA: TGTGCCAGCAGCCAAGAACGGGATAGCGGCTACAATGAGCAGTTCTTC
J gene: TRBJ2-7; V gene: TRBV29-1; clone size: NA; D gene: NA; CDR3 protein: CSVQVGYEQYF; CDR3 DNA: TGCAGCGTTCAAGTGGGTTACGAGCAGTACTTC
J gene: TRBJ2-6; V gene: TRBV11-2; clone size: few; D gene: TRBD1; CDR3 protein: CASSTQSGTGTYGANVLTF; CDR3 DNA: TGTGCCAGCAGCACGCAGTCCGGGACAGGTACCTATGGGGCCAACGTCCTGACTTTC
J gene: TRBJ1-5; V gene: TRBV19; clone size: NA; D gene: NA; CDR3 protein: CASSSDSAYQPQHF; CDR3 DNA: TGTGCCAGTAGTTCTGACAGCGCTTATCAGCCCCAGCATTTT
J gene: TRBJ2-5; V gene: TRBV2; clone size: NA; D gene: TRBD2; CDR3 protein: CASSPAGGGETQYF; CDR3 DNA: TGTGCCAGCAGTCCAGCGGGAGGGGGTGAGACCCAGTACTTC
J gene: TRBJ2-3; V gene: TRBV15; clone size: NA; D gene: NA; CDR3 protein: CATSRGPAATSTDTQYF; CDR3 DNA: TGTGCCACCAGCAGAGGCCCGGCGGCTACTAGCACAGATACGCAGTATTTT
J gene: TRBJ1-5; V gene: TRBV30; clone size: NA; D gene: NA; CDR3 protein: CAWRPTAGTQHF; CDR3 DNA: TGTGCCTGGAGGCCCACGGCGGGGACCCAGCATTTT
J gene: TRBJ1-5; V gene: TRBV30; clone size: NA; D gene: NA; CDR3 protein: CAWSISGVNQPQHF; CDR3 DNA: TGTGCCTGGAGTATATCAGGGGTCAATCAGCCCCAGCATTTT
J gene: TRBJ2-5; V gene: TRBV29-1; clone size: NA; D gene: NA; CDR3 protein: CSVALAQETQYF; CDR3 DNA: TGCAGCGTTGCCCTAGCGCAAGAGACCCAGTACTTC
J gene: TRBJ2-7; V gene: TRBV4-3; clone size: NA; D gene: TRBD2; CDR3 protein: CASSQDMARGAGGRNVQYF; CDR3 DNA: TGCGCCAGCAGCCAAGACATGGCAAGGGGCGCGGGCGGGAGGAATGTGCAGTACTTC
J gene: TRBJ2-3; V gene: TRBV25-1; clone size: NA; D gene: NA; CDR3 protein: CASSGGTLRADTQYF; CDR3 DNA: TGTGCCAGCAGTGGCGGGACGTTGAGGGCAGATACGCAGTATTTT
J gene: TRBJ2-1; V gene: TRBV25-1; clone size: NA; D gene: NA; CDR3 protein: CASSTGRDNEQFF; CDR3 DNA: TGTGCCAGCAGTACGGGTCGGGACAATGAGCAGTTCTTC
J gene: TRBJ2-7; V gene: TRBV28; clone size: few; D gene: TRBD2; CDR3 protein: CASSLGTSSLEQYF; CDR3 DNA: TGTGCCAGCAGTTTGGGGACTAGCAGCCTCGAGCAGTACTTC
J gene: TRBJ2-1; V gene: TRBV9; clone size: NA; D gene: TRBD2; CDR3 protein: CASSLTGTSYNNEQFF; CDR3 DNA: TGTGCCAGCAGCCTCACCGGGACTAGCTATAACAATGAGCAGTTCTTC
J gene: TRBJ1-5; V gene: TRBV19; clone size: few; D gene: TRBD1; CDR3 protein: CASRGSDRGDQPQHF; CDR3 DNA: TGTGCCAGTAGGGGATCGGACAGGGGGGATCAGCCCCAGCATTTT
J gene: TRBJ2-2; V gene: TRBV9; clone size: few; D gene: NA; CDR3 protein: CASSVDGGTGELFF; CDR3 DNA: TGTGCCAGCAGCGTAGACGGGGGCACCGGGGAGCTGTTTTTT